This T cell receptor (beta chain) was identified in a study of cytomegalovirus exposure and HLA in healthy donors (dated by TCRdb to 2016 to 2017). Background for the entire study: An earlier analysis of roughly 570 of the donors reported approximately 280 Gb of sequence data and some 110 million unique TCR beta sequences obtained from some 170 million T cells. In a later genetic analysis, genome-wide SNP genotypes for 398 of the 666 donors were used, and that subset was treated as a discovery cohort. An early release covering roughly 640 HLA-typed donors comprised 250 to 350 gigabases of sequencing data and some 79 million unique TCR sequences. High-throughput TCR immunosequencing, statistical association of individual TCRs with disease status, and machine learning were combined to predict cytomegalovirus infection status. In a later analysis, previously published TCR beta repertoires from hundreds of donors were re-analyzed and high-resolution HLA genotyping was added so that TCR occurrence patterns could be studied. Of the roughly 420 genotyped donors, less than 90% were placed in the genetic ancestry cluster associated with self-reported Caucasian donors. Four to six DR-DQ haplotypes were handled as single units for association and clustering, since linkage in the cohort was strong. Besides the first cohort of roughly 660 subjects, a separate validation cohort made up of roughly 130 different subjects was used. The T cell repertoires of several hundred subjects were profiled by immunosequencing and related to cytomegalovirus serostatus. All discovery cohort repertoires had been generated on a single sequencing platform. Donor age, sex, ethnicity and CMV serostatus were compiled together with the repertoire data. In an earlier analysis of roughly 580 of the donors, high-throughput TCR beta sequencing was used to judge whether each TCR beta V gene segment behaved as functional or pseudogenic. Among a few hundred genotyped donors of the cohort, an average of about 240,000 unique TCR beta nucleotide sequences were sequenced per donor, roughly 18% of them non-productive. HLA typing covered class I and class II loci at four-digit resolution. Typing coverage differed by locus: A, B, C, DRB1 and DQB1 were typed in roughly 629-630 donors, DQA1 in about 510, DPA1 in around 600, and DPB1 in just under 480. The study aimed to test whether cataloging public T cell receptors could reveal signatures of past pathogen exposure. In the later analysis, no new phenotypic data were used to find candidate immune exposures; instead, reliance was placed on TCR beta sequences and their occurrence across donors. Results and caveats for the whole study, not just this receptor: While some public TCRs were present in many individuals, most TCR sequences turned up only very rarely across donors. An earlier analysis of 450 to 750 of the donors showed that most TCR beta V segments appeared in productive rearrangements either about 90% or about 30% of the time, which broadly matched IMGT annotations. At a false discovery rate of 0.05, a later analysis linked about 16,000 TCR beta sequences to specific HLA alleles. The 87-base-pair reads could not distinguish some IMGT-functional V segments, including TRBV6-2 and TRBV6-3, so those segments were excluded. Correlated functional status among segregating V segments might be attributable to linkage disequilibrium, but an unknown experimental factor could not be ruled out. Because some donors lacked HLA typing at each locus, the association tests relied only on the typed subset. A further reported finding was that TCR beta sequences accurately predicted the HLA-A and HLA-B alleles for most subjects in the first cohort. Presence/absence analyses assumed roughly uniform sequencing depth across donors, an assumption that may not hold. The earlier analysis of approximately 560 of the donors excluded approximately 17 rarely observed V segments, including chromosome 9 orphons, because counts were too low. Three of the identified cytomegalovirus-associated TCR beta chains were confirmed in vitro to be specific for cytomegalovirus antigens. A later genetic analysis reported fewer N-insertions in productive TCRs among donors in an Asian-associated ancestry cluster than the approximately 670-donor mean. When HLA alleles, especially DR and DQ, strongly co-occurred, TCR associations were difficult to assign to individual alleles. CMV serostatus was the only immune exposure information available for the cohort. According to the authors, the approach could potentially be generalized to other disease states and immunological phenotypes. A later analysis reported that several top co-occurrence clusters appeared linked to parvovirus B19, influenza, CMV and Epstein-Barr virus. An association between a missense DCLRE1C variant and V-gene and J-gene trimming of TCR beta chains was found in a later genetic analysis and replicated in an independent cohort. In a later analysis, most CMV-associated TCR beta chains were found to appear HLA-restricted, with HLA associations seemingly driven largely by CMV exposure. A cluster of highly shared sequence variants was judged likely to be a technical artifact of the sequencing pipeline. The classifier was reported to diagnose cytomegalovirus status with high specificity and sensitivity in both the original and validation cohorts. In this cohort, only TCR beta chains were sequenced, and detectable features were limited by the absence of alpha or paired-chain data. Compared with equally common non-associated chains, HLA-associated TCR beta chains in a later analysis were more clonally expanded and had lower generation probabilities. A total of around 150 TCR beta chains were listed by the study as associated with cytomegalovirus. In a later analysis, the rate of TCR association differed among HLA loci, with DRB1 alleles having the most associated TCRs and HLA-C alleles having the fewest.

This clone has more than one count but fewer than ten. Its antigen remains unidentified. Base-call qualities are not available, and no considerably larger clone is one nucleotide away. The library was prepared using the immunoSEQ multiplex PCR assay. The multiplex PCR relied on a mix of 60 forward primers for TCR Vbeta segments and 13 reverse primers for TCR Jbeta segments. The CDR3 region of rearranged TCR beta genes was amplified from genomic DNA with a multiplex PCR assay. The amplified TCR beta libraries were sequenced on the Illumina HiSeq System as 87-base-pair reads. Per the original workflow: A later analysis counted approximately 84 million unique TCR beta chains across the 650 to 800 repertoires, and 9 million to 14 million of these chains were shared by at least two donors. Raw reads were error-corrected and collapsed into unique sequences with a nearest-neighbor algorithm that merged closely related sequences to remove PCR and sequencing errors. Alignment of CDR3 sequences to IMGT reference sequences was used to assign V, D and J gene segments. For a sequence to be retained, a match of at least six nucleotides to both a V gene segment and a J gene segment was required. A rearrangement was called productive if the CDR3 had no stop codons and remained in frame with V and J, and every other rearrangement was called non-productive. Following IMGT convention, CDR3 was defined as the stretch from the second conserved V-encoded cysteine up to the conserved J-encoded phenylalanine. In an earlier analysis of around 640 of the donors, sequences lacking an unambiguous match to a single V gene segment were excluded. In an earlier analysis of approximately 610 of the donors, V segments were called functional above 56.7% productive rearrangements and were called segregating when the between-donor standard deviation exceeded 5%. To diagnose cytomegalovirus status from the catalog of TCR beta chain sequences, a statistical classification framework was built. In a later analysis, V and J genes were assigned by comparing TCR nucleotide sequences against IMGT/GENE-DB human TR gene sequences. The TCRdist pipeline was used in a later analysis to assign CDR3 sequences and most-parsimonious VDJ recombination scenarios. A later analysis defined each TCR beta chain by its CDR3 amino acid sequence plus V-gene family, and excluded reads lacking a unique V-gene family. As a way to deal with suspected cross-contamination and a sequencing artifact, a later analysis dropped hundreds of nucleotide sequences that were highly shared and had low generation probability. In a later analysis, a clonal expansion index for each public chain was calculated from normalized within-repertoire ranks of inferred template counts. Generation probabilities in a later analysis came from a VDJ recombination model fitted to out-of-frame rearrangements, and those results were checked against IGoR. A later analysis scored TCR-TCR, TCR-HLA and TCR-CMV co-occurrence with hypergeometric tests, applying a repertoire-size bias correction to TCR pairs. In a later analysis, false discovery rates were estimated by permuting HLA or CMV assignments 20 times. A later analysis grouped co-occurring TCRs with DBSCAN, adding TCRdist sequence similarity when clustering within HLA-allele-positive subsets. Co-occurrence clustering excluded repertoires with fewer than 30,000 or more than 120,000 public chains, plus five with anomalous nucleotide sharing. Imported from immuneACCESS, the table was reduced by TCRdb to in-frame sequences with V and J called. These copies leave out some clones; in studies compared against another copy, an unresolved V gene accounts for under half, and the cause of the remainder is not known. V and J calls and clone size come straight from that table; D and trimming were deduced from the DNA. For this sample the table gives 99,000 or so clones, of which about 79% were detected only once. The ten largest clonotypes hold roughly 5.9% of the sample.

Per the germline V gene (reference sequence), SGHNT is the CDR1 and YYREEE is the CDR2. The CDR3 numbers 16 residues from cysteine through phenylalanine. Only CDR3 DNA remains: 48 bases, in frame from the first base. V loses 4 bases, J loses 4 bases, and the germline ends lie 15 bases apart. The cohort comprised 666 healthy bone marrow donors. Cohort members were all nominally healthy when sampled, although unrecorded immune exposures were likely present. The donor was CMV seropositive and belonged to the group of 270 or so seropositive cohort members. Each donor provided a peripheral blood sample, and peripheral blood mononuclear cells were used for TCR beta sequencing. Genomic DNA extraction from the blood cell samples was performed with the Qiagen DNeasy Blood Extraction Kit.

This sequence was found in a man aged 55 to 70 in good health and CMV-seropositive. Recombination joined TRBV5-4 with TRBJ2-6; the D region possibly corresponds to TRBD1 (6 bases align). The sample taken for sequencing was PBMCs. The nucleotides are TGTGCCAGCAGCCATCCAGGGGAGCCCGGGGCCAACGTCCTGACTTTC. This yields the protein CASSHPGEPGANVLTF. The CDR3, completed at both ends by the reference TRBV5-4 and TRBJ2-6 genes, gives the full variable domain ETGVTQSPTHLIKTRGQQVTLRCSSQSGHNTVSWYQQALGQGPQFIFQYYREEENGRGNFPPRFSGLQFPNYSSELNVNALELDDSALYLCASSHPGEPGANVLTFGAGSRLTVL.